The source of this T cell receptor (beta chain) is a study of T cell responses to AZD1222 COVID-19 vaccine. Study results and caveats: Repertoire sampling was restricted to post-peak T cell response timepoints. Dominant CD4 TCR responses targeted spike regions 160-218 and 743-854.

As to this clone: The antigen is not known.

The table came from immunoSEQ multiplex PCR; TCRdb's copy has only in-frame clones and leaves some out. This table has tens of thousands of clones, about three quarters appearing once. The junction had 11 bases not matched to a gene; V was cut back by 5 bases and J by 5 bases. The germline CDR1 and CDR2 sequences are MDHEN and SYDVKM. The CDR3 contains 15 residues. This receptor was taken from an adult in good health. The sample here was peripheral blood, taken on day 0 of AZD1222 vaccination. This chain connects TRBV28 to TRBJ1-2, with 7 bases fitting TRBD1. The CDR3 DNA follows: TGTGCCAGCAGTCTTACCGCGACAGGGCGGTATGGCTACACCTTC. This translates into CASSLTATGRYGYTF.